The present TCR beta chain was sequenced within a study of control samples from healthy donors and cancer patients (dated by TCRdb to the early 2020s). The library was produced with the immunoSEQ multiplex PCR assay. TCRdb provides this immuneACCESS table in a form limited to in-frame rearrangements. Some clones are lacking; in checked studies, under half of them reflect an unresolved V gene, and why the rest are absent is not known. This sample lists about 110,000 clones; more than 75% were detected once. The leading ten clones occupy about 3.9% of the sample. As concerns this clone: Its antigen remains undetermined. No much larger clone is present one base from it, and per-base qualities are unavailable.

This TCR was sampled from a woman aged 55-75 years with lung cancer. Source material: PBMCs.

The CDR3 region reads CASSRTGIFYGYTF. Here is the DNA: TGTGCCAGTAGTCGGACGGGTATTTTCTATGGCTACACCTTC. The chain is encoded by TRBV19 joined to TRBJ1-2, with the D gene call left open. There are 14 amino acids in the CDR3, from cysteine to phenylalanine inclusive. Just the 42-base CDR3 DNA is kept, in frame starting at base 1. V loses 5 bases of germline sequence and J loses 4 bases, and the interval between the two ends is 14 bases. Via the germline V gene (reference sequence), CDR1 is LNHDA and CDR2 SQIVND. Supplemented by the reference TRBV19 and TRBJ1-2 proteins around the CDR3, the complete variable domain is DGGITQSPKYLFRKEGQNVTLSCEQNLNHDAMYWYRQDPGQGLRLIYYSQIVNDFQKGDIAEGYSVSREKKESFPLTVTSAQKNPTAFYLCASSRTGIFYGYTFGSGTRLTVV.